This TCR beta chain was sequenced during a study of Tregs in tolerant kidney transplant recipients. On this clone itself: What it recognizes is unknown. Germline and junction disagree at one end, which may indicate a read error.

Thawed PBMCs were FACS-sorted into unstimulated CD4+CD25+CD127- regulatory T cells, CD4+CD25- non-regulatory cells, CD4 and CD8 cells. Some clones are missing from TCRdb's copy, which holds only in-frame ones; the method was immunoSEQ multiplex PCR. The sample carries tens of thousands of clones, around 94% recorded once. Findings and limits, study-wide: Few patients were studied, so findings need validation in larger groups. Biological reproducibility was not directly addressed in this study. Expanding Tregs on activated donor B cells appeared to best identify donor-specific TCRbeta clones.

The receptor was derived from a human donor in good health. Sequenced sample: CD8+ T cells from blood.

The CDR3 DNA reads as TGTGCCAGCAGCTTGAGGACAGGCCCCACGGTCTTC. This codes for CASSLRTGPTVF. The V and J genes are TRBV5-6 and TRBJ2-7; 7 bases are shared with TRBD1. Germline assignment: CDR1 SGHDT and CDR2 YYEEEE. This CDR3 comprises 12 residues.